One T cell receptor beta chain is described in this entry. Its antigen is not yet known. The sample holds no much larger clone one base away, and base qualities are not on file. The data stem from a study of tumor-infiltrating lymphocytes in primary liver carcinoma (dated by TCRdb to about 2017). Broadly, across the study: Hepatocellular carcinoma (four) or combined HCC and intrahepatic cholangiocarcinoma (one) was present in the five patients, who were three men and two women aged 30 to 69 years. The five patients had tumors staged T1-T3 N0M0, with maximum diameters ranging from roughly 4 to 10 cm. Samples yielded roughly 3.5 to 8 million productive TCRbeta reads; read depth did not differ significantly between tissue types. For each liver tumor, the study sampled five regions along with adjacent normal tissue and blood, and applied TCRbeta repertoire sequencing, expression microarrays and whole-exome sequencing. A total of 35 specimens from 5 patients went through TCRbeta repertoire sequencing, namely 25 tumor regions, 5 adjacent noncancerous liver tissues and 5 peripheral blood samples. To link TCRbeta repertoire diversity to the local molecular phenotype, the approximately 26 tumor region samples were profiled with Agilent mRNA microarrays. High reproducibility was observed for the technical replicate repertoires, with mean shared-clone rates approximately 0.9 and correlation coefficients above 0.95. What the authors observed across the whole study: Only about 7-24% of top clones were present in all five regions of a tumor, suggesting spatial heterogeneity of tumor-infiltrating T cells. Only a few patients were included in the study, and the authors note that the findings should be validated in a larger study. A significantly larger repertoire fraction was made up by the top 250 clones in tumors than in blood (p = 0.039). Since the samples were bulk and unsorted, there was no way to compare CD4+ and CD8+ T cell repertoires. Because only the TCR beta chain was sequenced and unpaired alpha chains were not captured, true repertoire diversity is likely underestimated. Pairs of tumor regions showed greater repertoire overlap (mean roughly 36%) than tumor-adjacent pairs (17%) or tumor-blood pairs (approximately 15%), which is consistent with antigen-driven expansion.

From the cysteine up to the phenylalanine, the CDR3 has a length of 17 residues. Of the read, only the CDR3 DNA is kept; its 51 bases are in frame from base 1. The germline V gene provides CDR1 SGHDT and CDR2 YYEEEE. Total RNA and DNA were co-extracted from roughly 18-30 mg of bulk tissue with the AllPrep DNA/RNA mini kit, without cell sorting. Roughly 5 patients with histopathologically diagnosed primary liver carcinoma underwent surgical resection in China between late 2015 and March 2016. At the time of sampling, the patients were treatment-naive and had chronic HBV infection. Five spatially separated regions were sampled per tumor: superior, inferior, left-lateral and right-lateral poles, plus the tumor centre. According to histology, viable tumor cells made up more than 80% of every tumor sample. Fresh tumor and adjacent tissue pieces were bisected; one half was stored in RNAlater at -80°C, the other sent for histology.

A constant-region primer and ProtoScript II reverse transcriptase were used to reverse-transcribe TCRbeta-specific cDNA from about 530 ng total RNA. The TCRbeta libraries were prepared through three rounds of nested multiplex PCR following a slightly modified ARM-PCR procedure. Each of the first two PCR rounds ran for roughly 9 cycles using multiplex TRBV1-TRBV30 forward primers together with a Cbeta reverse primer. Sample barcodes and Illumina adapters were added in a final 25-cycle PCR using Deep VentR polymerase. Before sequencing, amplicons of 200-500 bp were gel-purified using a QIAquick gel extraction kit. TCRbeta amplicons were sequenced on an Illumina HiSeq 2500 with 250-bp paired-end reads. The authors processed their data as follows. To recover full CDR3 sequences, reads were quality-trimmed using Trimmomatic v0.33 and paired reads were then merged using FLASH v1.2.11. V, D and J germline segments were assigned to the rearranged TCRbeta sequences by MiGEC v1.2.1b. Clonotype statistics and Shannon-Wiener diversity indices were computed with VDJtools v1.0.0. To reduce sampling bias, subsequent analyses other than the diversity analysis used only the 250 most abundant clonotypes in each sample. Clones were called with MiXCR by TCRdb after fastp trimmed the public reads at Q25, and only in-frame beta chains were retained. Rows are unified per CDR3 protein, each entry keeping the most common DNA and genes. The V and J calls follow TCRdb's processing rather than the paper's. Here the sample has about 43,000 distinct CDR3 sequences; around 66% occur a single time. The ten largest clones add up to 15% to 20% of the sample.

The source is a man aged 35 to 55 with primary liver carcinoma and hepatitis B virus infection. The chain is encoded by TRBV5-6 joined to TRBJ2-1; possibly the D gene is TRBD2, per 6 matching bases. The closer fit of TRBJ2-7 to the DNA end suggests the J call may be wrong. The specimen sequenced was liver tumor tissue from sampling region 2. The cell subset or site label corresponds to: tumor region T2, inferior pole. The CDR3 region has the sequence CANSLAGGAGSRNEQYF. The nucleotides read TGTGCCAATAGCCTAGCCGGGGGTGCGGGGAGCAGAAATGAGCAGTACTTC.